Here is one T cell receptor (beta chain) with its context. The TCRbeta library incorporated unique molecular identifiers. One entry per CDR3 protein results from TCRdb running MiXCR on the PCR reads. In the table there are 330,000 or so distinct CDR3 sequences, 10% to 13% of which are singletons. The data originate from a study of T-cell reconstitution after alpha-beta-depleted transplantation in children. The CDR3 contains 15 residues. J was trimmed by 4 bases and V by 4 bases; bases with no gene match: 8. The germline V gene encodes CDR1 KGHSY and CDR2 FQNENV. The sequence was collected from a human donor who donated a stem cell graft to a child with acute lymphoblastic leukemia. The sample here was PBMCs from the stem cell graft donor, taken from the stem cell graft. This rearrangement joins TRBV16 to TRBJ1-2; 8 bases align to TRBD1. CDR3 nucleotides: TGTGCCAGCAGCCGAGCGGACAGGGAGCTCTATGGCTACACCTTC. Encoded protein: CASSRADRELYGYTF.